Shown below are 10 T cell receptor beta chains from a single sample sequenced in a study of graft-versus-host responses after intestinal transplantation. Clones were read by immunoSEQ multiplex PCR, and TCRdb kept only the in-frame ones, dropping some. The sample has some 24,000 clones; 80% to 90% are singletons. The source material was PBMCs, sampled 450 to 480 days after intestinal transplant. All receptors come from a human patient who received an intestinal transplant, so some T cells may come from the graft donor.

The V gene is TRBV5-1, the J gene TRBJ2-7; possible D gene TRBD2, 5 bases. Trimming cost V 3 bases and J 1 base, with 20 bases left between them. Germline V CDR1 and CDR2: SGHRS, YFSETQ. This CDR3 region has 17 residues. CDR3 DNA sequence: TGCGCCAGCAGCTCCGAGCACCGGACTTCTGATTCCTACGAGCAGTACTTC. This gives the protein CASSSEHRTSDSYEQYF.

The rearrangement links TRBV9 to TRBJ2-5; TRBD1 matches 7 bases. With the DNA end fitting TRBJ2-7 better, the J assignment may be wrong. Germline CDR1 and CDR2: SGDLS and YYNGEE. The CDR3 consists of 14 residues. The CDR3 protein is CASSVGGTAYEQYF. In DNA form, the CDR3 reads TGTGCCAGCAGCGTAGGGGGGACAGCCTACGAGCAGTACTTC.

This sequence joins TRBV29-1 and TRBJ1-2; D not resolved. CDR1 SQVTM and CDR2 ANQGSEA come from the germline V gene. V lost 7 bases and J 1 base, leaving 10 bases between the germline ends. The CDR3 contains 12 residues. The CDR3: CSASDGNYGYTF. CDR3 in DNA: TGCAGCGCCTCGGACGGTAACTATGGCTACACCTTC.

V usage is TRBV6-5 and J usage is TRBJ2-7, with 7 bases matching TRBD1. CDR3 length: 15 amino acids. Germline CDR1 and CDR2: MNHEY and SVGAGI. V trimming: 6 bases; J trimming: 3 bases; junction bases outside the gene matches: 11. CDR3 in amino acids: CASREAGTAVYEQYF. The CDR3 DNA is TGTGCCAGCAGGGAGGCCGGGACAGCCGTCTACGAGCAGTACTTC.

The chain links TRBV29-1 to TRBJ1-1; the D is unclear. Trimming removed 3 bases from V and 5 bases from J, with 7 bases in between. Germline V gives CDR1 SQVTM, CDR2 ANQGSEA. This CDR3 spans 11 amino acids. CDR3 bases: TGCAGCGTTGACTCTCGGACTGAAGCTTTCTTT. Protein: CSVDSRTEAFF.

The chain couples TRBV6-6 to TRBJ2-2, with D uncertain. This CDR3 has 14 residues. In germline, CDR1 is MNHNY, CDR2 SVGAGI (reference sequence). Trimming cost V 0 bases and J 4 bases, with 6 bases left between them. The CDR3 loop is CASSYSRRTGELFF. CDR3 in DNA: TGTGCCAGCAGTTACTCGAGACGCACCGGGGAGCTGTTTTTT.

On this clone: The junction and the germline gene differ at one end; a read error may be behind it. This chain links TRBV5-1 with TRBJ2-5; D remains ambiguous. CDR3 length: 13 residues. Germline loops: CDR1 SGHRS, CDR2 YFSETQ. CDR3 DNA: TGCGCCAGCTGCTTTGAGACCCCGGGGACCCAGTACTTC. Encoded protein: CASCFETPGTQYF. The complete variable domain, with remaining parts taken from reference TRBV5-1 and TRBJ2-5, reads KAGVTQTPRYLIKTRGQQVTLSCSPISGHRSVSWYQQTPGQGLQFLFEYFSETQRNKGNFPGRFSGRQFSNSRSEMNVSTLELGDSALYLCASCFETPGTQYFGPGTRLLVL.

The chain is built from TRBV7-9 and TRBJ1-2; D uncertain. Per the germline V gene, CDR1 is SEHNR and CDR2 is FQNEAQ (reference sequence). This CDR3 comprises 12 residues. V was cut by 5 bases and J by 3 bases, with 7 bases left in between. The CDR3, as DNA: TGTGCCAGCAGCCCACGACACTATGGCTACACCTTC. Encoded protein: CASSPRHYGYTF.

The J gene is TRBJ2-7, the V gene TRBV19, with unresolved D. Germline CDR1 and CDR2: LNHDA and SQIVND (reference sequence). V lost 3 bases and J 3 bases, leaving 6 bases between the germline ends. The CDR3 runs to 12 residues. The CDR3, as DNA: TGTGCCAGTAGTATGAGTCGCTACGAGCAGTACTTC. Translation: CASSMSRYEQYF. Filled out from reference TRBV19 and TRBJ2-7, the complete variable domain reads DGGITQSPKYLFRKEGQNVTLSCEQNLNHDAMYWYRQDPGQGLRLIYYSQIVNDFQKGDIAEGYSVSREKKESFPLTVTSAQKNPTAFYLCASSMSRYEQYFGPGTRLTVT.

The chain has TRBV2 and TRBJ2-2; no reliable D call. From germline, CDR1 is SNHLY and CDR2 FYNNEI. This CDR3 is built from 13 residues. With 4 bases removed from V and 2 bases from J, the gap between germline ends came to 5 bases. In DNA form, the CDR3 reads TGTGCCAGCAGTGGGGCTAACACCGGGGAGCTGTTTTTT. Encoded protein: CASSGANTGELFF. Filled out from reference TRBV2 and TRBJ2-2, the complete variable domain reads EPEVTQTPSHQVTQMGQEVILRCVPISNHLYFYWYRQILGQKVEFLVSFYNNEISEKSEIFDDQFSVERPDGSNFTLKIRSTKLEDSAMYFCASSGANTGELFFGEGSRLTVL.